Sequencing of this T cell receptor beta chain was carried out in a study of PD-L1 blockade in urothelial cancer. Study background: Prior chemotherapy ranged from 0 to 3 regimens per patient. Reported median T cell count for blood samples was 110,000 to 150,000.

Trimming stripped 2 bases from V and 4 bases from J, with 9 bases between. CDR3 length: 14 amino acids. Per the germline V gene, CDR1 is SGHRS and CDR2 is YFSETQ. Repertoires were generated with immunoSEQ multiplex PCR, while TCRdb's copy carries only in-frame clones and drops some. The top ten hold around 4% of the sample, which has over 100,000 clones, more than 85% seen once. This sample's time point: peripheral blood 6 weeks after treatment start. The chain links TRBV5-1 to TRBJ2-2; TRBD2 is a possible D gene (6 bases). This sequence originates from a man in his fifties or sixties with urothelial cancer. The sequencing here drew on PBMCs, taken around atezolizumab (anti-PD-L1) treatment. The CDR3: CASSLGEATGELFF. The CDR3 nucleotides read TGCGCCAGCAGCTTAGGGGAGGCCACCGGGGAGCTGTTTTTT.